What follows is one T cell receptor (beta chain) and its context. This entry comes from a study of control samples from healthy donors and cancer patients. V lost 2 bases to trimming and J lost 0 bases, with 7 bases between them. This CDR3 contains 14 residues. From germline, CDR1 is SGHVS and CDR2 FNYEAQ. Profiled with immunoSEQ multiplex PCR; TCRdb holds only in-frame clones, not every one. This table holds roughly 120,000 clones, about nine tenths found once. The sample comprised blood. The V and J genes are TRBV7-6 and TRBJ1-1; D is unresolved. This clonotype originated in a human donor in good health. The donor label of this sample is uncertain. Here the CDR3 DNA reads TGTGCCAGCAGCTTATCGGCTGTGAACACTGAAGCTTTCTTT. This gives the protein CASSLSAVNTEAFF.